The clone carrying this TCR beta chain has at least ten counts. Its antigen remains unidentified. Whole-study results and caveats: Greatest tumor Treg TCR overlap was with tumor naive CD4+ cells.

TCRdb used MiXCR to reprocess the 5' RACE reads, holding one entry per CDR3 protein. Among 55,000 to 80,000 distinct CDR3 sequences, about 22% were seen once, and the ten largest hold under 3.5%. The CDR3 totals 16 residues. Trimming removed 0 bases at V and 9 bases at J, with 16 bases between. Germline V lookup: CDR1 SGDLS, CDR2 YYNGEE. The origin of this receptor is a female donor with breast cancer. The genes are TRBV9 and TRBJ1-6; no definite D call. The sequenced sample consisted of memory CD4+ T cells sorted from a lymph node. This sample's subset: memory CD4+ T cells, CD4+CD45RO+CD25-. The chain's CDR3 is CASSVDLHGRGSPLHF. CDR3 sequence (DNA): TGTGCCAGCAGCGTAGATTTACACGGGCGTGGTTCACCCCTCCACTTT.